The 23 T cell receptor beta chains below all came from one sample that was sequenced in a study of T and B cells in COVID-19 patients. TRB was amplified from around 250-500 ng of blood genomic DNA. TRB rearrangements were amplified by multiplex PCR with BIOMED2 TRB-A/B primers. One entry per CDR3 protein results from TCRdb running MiXCR on the multiplex PCR reads. The table shows around 10,000 distinct CDR3 sequences, with approximately 27% occurring only once. The sequenced material came from blood. These receptors were taken from a human donor who had recovered from COVID-19.

This clonotype has more than one count but fewer than ten. The chain is built from TRBV5-1 and TRBJ1-2; TRBD1 might be the D (6 bases). The V gene lost 7 bases and the J gene lost 8 bases, with 18 bases spanning the gap. The CDR3 runs 13 residues. Germline V gives CDR1 SGHRS, CDR2 YFSETQ. DNA for the CDR3: TGCGCCAGCTCAGCGACAGGCGTATCCGGCTACACCTTC. Translating gives CASSATGVSGYTF.

In its sample, this clonotype is medium-sized. The gene calls are TRBV29-1 and TRBJ1-1, with 9 bases that match TRBD1. The CDR3 totals 13 residues. V dropped 3 bases and J dropped 5; count of bases not matched to a gene: 4. Per the germline V gene, CDR1 is SQVTM and CDR2 is ANQGSEA. The CDR3 sequence is CSVDSGQGTEAFF. CDR3 sequence (DNA): TGCAGCGTTGATTCGGGACAGGGAACTGAAGCTTTCTTT.

In this sample, this clonotype turned up once. The chain couples TRBV12-3 or TRBV12-4 to TRBJ2-1; 9 bases map to TRBD2. The CDR3 has 14 amino acids. V was pared by 6 bases and J by 7 bases, with 7 bases of the junction left unmatched. As DNA, the CDR3 is TGTGCCAGCAGCTCGACTAGCGGCCAGAATGAGCAGTTCTTC. This sequence encodes CASSSTSGQNEQFF.

This clonotype was counted between two and nine times. This chain links TRBV6-5 with TRBJ2-1, with 8 nucleotides matching TRBD2. Per the germline V gene, CDR1 is MNHEY and CDR2 is SVGAGI. The junction had 17 bases not matched to a gene; V was cut back by 3 bases and J by 4 bases. CDR3 length: 19 residues. The CDR3 coding sequence is TGTGCCAGCAGTTATTCCGGCCAATCCGGGGGGGGGCGGTACAATGAGCAGTTCTTC. The encoded protein is CASSYSGQSGGGRYNEQFF.

This clonotype was seen more than once but under ten times. The chain has TRBV5-6 and TRBJ1-2; TRBD1 matches 8 bases. The ends lost 0 bases at V and 5 bases at J; junction bases unmatched: 3. This CDR3 contains 14 residues. CDR1 and CDR2 (germline): SGHDT, YYEEEE. This chain's CDR3 is CASSLDRGGYGYTF. Here the CDR3 DNA reads TGTGCCAGCAGCTTGGACAGGGGGGGGTATGGCTACACCTTC. Looking up the rest from reference TRBV5-6 and TRBJ1-2 gives the full variable domain: DAGVTQSPTHLIKTRGQQVTLRCSPKSGHDTVSWYQQALGQGPQFIFQYYEEEERQRGNFPDRFSGHQFPNYSSELNVNALLLGDSALYLCASSLDRGGYGYTFGSGTRLTVV.

This clonotype is deemed medium-sized (0.01 to 0.1%). J is TRBJ2-1 and V is TRBV19; 10 nucleotides line up with TRBD2. The V gene end was trimmed by 5 bases and the J gene end by 6 bases; junction bases not matched to a gene: 4. In germline, CDR1 is LNHDA, CDR2 SQIVND (reference sequence). The CDR3 length is 14 residues. The CDR3 loop is CASSDQREGNEQFF. DNA of the CDR3: TGTGCCAGTAGTGATCAGCGGGAGGGCAATGAGCAGTTCTTC.

This clonotype is medium-sized within its sample. The gene calls are TRBV19 and TRBJ1-6; 9 nucleotides align to TRBD1. The V and J ends lost 4 bases and 10 bases, in that order; junction bases with no gene match: 5. The CDR3 runs 14 residues. Germline V CDR1 and CDR2: LNHDA, SQIVND (reference sequence). The CDR3: CASSTDRGGSPLHF. The CDR3 nucleotides read TGTGCCAGTAGTACAGACAGGGGGGGATCACCCCTCCACTTT.

The chain has TRBV21-1 and TRBJ1-2; no check of the table's D call, TRBD1, against the DNA was made. TRBV21-1 is recorded as a pseudogene. There are 14 residues in the CDR3. The CDR3 region has the DNA TGTGCCAGCAGCAAACCCAAAAGCGGGGCGGGCTACACCTTC. Its protein is CASSKPKSGAGYTF.

This clonotype came up a few times. The rearrangement links TRBV21-1 to TRBJ2-6; no check of the table's D call, TRBD1, against the DNA was made. TRBV21-1 is marked as a pseudogene. The CDR3 spans 21 residues. The CDR3 region has the DNA TGTGCCAGCAGCAAACCTAAAGATGGGGGACAGGGGAAGATAGGGGCCAACGTCCTGACTTTC. Translated: CASSKPKDGGQGKIGANVLTF.

By proportion, this clonotype is medium-sized (0.01 to 0.1%). This chain joins TRBV30 and TRBJ2-1, with D uncertain. Germline CDR1 and CDR2: GTSNPN and SVGIG (reference sequence). Trimming shortened V by 3 bases and J by 7 bases, and 13 bases separated the two germline ends. This CDR3 has 13 amino acids. CDR3 DNA sequence: TGTGCCTGGAGGGGCCCGACTGGTAATGAGCAGTTCTTC. This encodes CAWRGPTGNEQFF.

The chain has TRBV25-1 and TRBJ2-1, with 10 bases matching TRBD1. The CDR3 is 13 residues long. With 3 bases clipped from V and 14 bases from J, the junction kept 7 bases outside the gene matches. The germline CDR1 and CDR2 sequences are MGHDK and SYGVNS. CDR3 loop: CASSEGDRGEKFF. The CDR3 region has the DNA TGTGCCAGCAGTGAGGGGGACAGGGGAGAAAAGTTCTTC. Variable domain in full (rest from reference TRBV25-1 and TRBJ2-1): EADIYQTPRYLVIGTGKKITLECSQTMGHDKMYWYQQDPGMELHLIHYSYGVNSTEKGDLSSESTVSRIRTEHFPLTLESARPSHTSQYLCASSEGDRGEKFFGPGTRLTVL.

This clonotype was found a few times. This chain uses TRBV5-5 with TRBJ2-4, with D perhaps given as TRBD1 or TRBD2 (5 bases each). CDR3 size: 16 residues. Trimming left V 0 bases short and J 1 base short, with 11 bases between. Germline CDR1 and CDR2: SGHKS and YYEKEE (reference sequence). The CDR3 is CASSLAEGKAKNIQYF. As DNA, the CDR3 is TGTGCCAGCAGCTTGGCCGAGGGGAAGGCCAAAAACATTCAGTACTTC.

This rearrangement joins TRBV21-1 to TRBJ2-3. TRBV21-1 is assigned pseudogene status. The CDR3 sequence is 11 residues long. This CDR3 is CASRNTDTQYF. The CDR3 DNA reads as TGTGCCAGCAGAAACACAGATACGCAGTATTTT.

This clonotype occurred a few times. This chain connects TRBV20-1 to TRBJ2-5; tentatively, D is TRBD2 (7 bases). Germline CDR1 is DFQATT and CDR2 is SNEGSKA (reference sequence). The ends were cut back, 8 bases at V and 7 bases at J, with 14 bases in the middle. The CDR3 length is 11 residues. The CDR3 region is CSPRGAVTQYF. CDR3 coding DNA: TGCAGTCCTCGGGGGGCCGTGACCCAGTACTTC.

The chain is built from TRBV5-4 and TRBJ2-3, with D uncertain. CDR1 is SGHNT, CDR2 YYREEE, per germline (reference sequence). Trimming removed 0 bases at V and 1 base at J, with 9 bases between. This CDR3 comprises 15 residues. The CDR3 DNA follows: TGTGCCAGCAGCTTGGGGCTTTTTCGCACAGATACGCAGTATTTT. Protein sequence: CASSLGLFRTDTQYF.

This clonotype was seen more than once but under ten times. V is TRBV4-2 and J is TRBJ2-7; 10 positions agree with TRBD1. The ends lost 0 bases at V and 2 bases at J; junction bases unmatched: 4. In germline, CDR1 is LGHNA, CDR2 YNFKEQ. This CDR3 has 16 amino acids. The CDR3 coding sequence is TGTGCCAGCAGCCAAGAGAGGGGGACAGGGGCCTACGAGCAGTACTTC. This sequence encodes CASSQERGTGAYEQYF.

Only a few counts were recorded for this clonotype. The V and J genes are TRBV10-3 and TRBJ1-6; the D is unclear. The germline V gene encodes CDR1 ENHRY and CDR2 SYGVKD. The CDR3 runs to 13 residues. The V end was cut by 7 bases, the J end by 8 bases, with 12 bases between. As DNA, the CDR3 is TGTGCCATCAAAGCAAACAATGATTCACCCCTCCACTTT. This encodes CAIKANNDSPLHF.

This clonotype qualifies as medium-sized. The V gene is TRBV19, the J gene TRBJ2-7; no definite D call. Germline V gene sequence: CDR1 LNHDA, CDR2 SQIVND (reference sequence). This CDR3 comprises 14 residues. With 3 bases removed from V and 3 bases from J, the gap between germline ends came to 12 bases. CDR3 protein: CASSINPGFYEQYF. The CDR3 DNA follows: TGTGCCAGTAGTATTAATCCCGGCTTCTACGAGCAGTACTTC.

This clonotype appeared a few times. The chain is built from TRBV7-6 and TRBJ1-5; tentative D call: TRBD1 (6 bases). Germline V gives CDR1 SGHVS, CDR2 FNYEAQ. This CDR3 has 16 residues. The V end was cut by 1 base, the J end by 3 bases, with 13 bases between. The CDR3: CASSLEGGLNNQPQHF. As DNA, the CDR3 is TGTGCCAGCAGCTTAGAAGGGGGATTGAACAATCAGCCCCAGCATTTT.

The sample holds a few counts of this clonotype. The chain is built from TRBV6-9 and TRBJ1-5, with TRBD1 identical over 7 bases. The V and J ends lost 6 bases and 6 bases, in that order; junction bases with no gene match: 11. The germline V gene has CDR1 MNHGY and CDR2 SVAAGI. The CDR3 runs to 15 residues. The CDR3 region has the DNA TGTGCCAGCAGCTCCCTGGCAGGGGGTTCTCAGCCCCAGCATTTT. Translated, it gives CASSSLAGGSQPQHF.

V is TRBV27 and J is TRBJ2-5; possibly TRBD2 for D (7 bases). The CDR3 covers 15 residues. Deletions cut 6 bases from V and 5 bases from J, with 19 bases between. Germline V lookup: CDR1 MNHEY, CDR2 SMNVEV (reference sequence). The CDR3 DNA is TGTGCCAGCAGGGCTTATGGGGGAGGGGGGGAGACCCAGTACTTC. This encodes CASRAYGGGGETQYF.

The chain is built from TRBV7-9 and TRBJ1-1; TRBD1 aligns across 10 bases. Trimming removed 5 bases from V and 4 bases from J; junction bases left unmatched: 4. Germline V gives CDR1 SEHNR, CDR2 FQNEAQ (reference sequence). The CDR3 spans 14 residues. In nucleotides, the CDR3 is TGTGCCAGCAGCCTCGGGACAGGGGTCACTGAAGCTTTCTTT. Protein: CASSLGTGVTEAFF.

The gene calls are TRBV4-2 and TRBJ1-5; D is unresolved. The CDR3 runs 17 residues. Germline CDR1 is LGHNA and CDR2 is YNFKEQ. V was trimmed by 1 base and J by 0 bases, leaving 13 bases between them. CDR3 residues: CASSQVLGHNSNQPQHF. In DNA form, the CDR3 reads TGTGCCAGCAGCCAAGTACTTGGGCACAATAGCAATCAGCCCCAGCATTTT.